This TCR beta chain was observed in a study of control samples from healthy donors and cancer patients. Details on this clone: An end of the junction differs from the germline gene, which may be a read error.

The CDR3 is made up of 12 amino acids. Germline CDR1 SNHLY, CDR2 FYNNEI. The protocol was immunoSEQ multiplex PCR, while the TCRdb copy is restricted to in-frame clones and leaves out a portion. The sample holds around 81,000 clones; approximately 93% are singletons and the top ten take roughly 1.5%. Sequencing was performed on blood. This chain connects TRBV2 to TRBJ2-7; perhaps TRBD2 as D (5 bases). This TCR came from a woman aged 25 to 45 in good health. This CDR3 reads CASRDYPGGGYF. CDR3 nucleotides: TGTGCCAGCCGTGACTATCCGGGCGGCGGGTACTTC.